Following are 31 T cell receptor beta chains from one sample sequenced in a study of blood T cell repertoires in COVID-19. Clones were read by immunoSEQ multiplex PCR, and TCRdb kept only the in-frame ones, dropping some. The top ten hold approximately 4.2% of the sample, which has hundreds of thousands of clones, 80% to 90% seen once. The sample taken for sequencing was PBMCs or T cells enriched from blood (not recorded which). The receptors were sampled from a woman in her thirties or forties with acute COVID-19.

The chain uses TRBV7-2 and TRBJ2-1; D ambiguous. Germline V CDR1 and CDR2: SGHTA, FQGNSA. The length of the CDR3 is 14 residues. Trimming cost V 5 bases and J 4 bases, with 12 bases left between them. DNA for the CDR3: TGTGCCAGCAGCGCGGATGGTTCATACAATGAGCAGTTCTTC. It codes for CASSADGSYNEQFF. The variable domain in full, with the rest retrieved from reference TRBV7-2 and TRBJ2-1, is GAGVSQSPSNKVTEKGKDVELRCDPISGHTALYWYRQSLGQGLEFLIYFQGNSAPDKSGLPSDRFSAERTGGSVSTLTIQRTQQEDSAVYLCASSADGSYNEQFFGPGTRLTVL.

This sequence joins TRBV7-9 and TRBJ2-6; TRBD1 might be the D (6 bases). The V end lost 5 bases, the J end lost 4 bases, and 18 bases lay between the germline ends. Looked up from germline, CDR1 is SEHNR and CDR2 is FQNEAQ (reference sequence). This CDR3 comprises 17 residues. The CDR3 DNA sequence: TGTGCCAGCAGCCAGAGGGCAGGGGTGGAAGGGGCCAACGTCCTGACTTTC. It is translated as CASSQRAGVEGANVLTF.

The genes are TRBV11-2 and TRBJ1-1; tentatively, D is TRBD1 (6 bases). Per germline, CDR1 SGHAT and CDR2 FQNNGV. The CDR3 consists of 14 residues. The V and J ends lost 1 base and 5 bases respectively, with 11 bases between them. The CDR3 region is CASSLAGVLTEAFF. In DNA form, the CDR3 reads TGTGCCAGCAGCTTAGCAGGGGTTCTAACTGAAGCTTTCTTT.

This clone was counted only a few times. The V and J genes are TRBV4-1 and TRBJ1-6, with 8 positions matching TRBD1. Losses at the gene ends were 2 bases for V and 6 bases for J; bases not matched to a gene: 3. The CDR3 is 15 residues long. Germline assignment: CDR1 MGHRA and CDR2 YSYEKL. This chain's CDR3 is CASSQTGGSNSPLHF. The CDR3 nucleotides are TGCGCCAGCAGCCAAACAGGGGGTTCTAATTCACCCCTCCACTTT.

The table lists this clone with a count of one. The chain has TRBV9 and TRBJ1-3, with a tentative D call TRBD1 (6 bases). The CDR3 covers 15 residues. Per the germline V gene, CDR1 is SGDLS and CDR2 is YYNGEE. The germline V and J ends were trimmed by 0 bases and 4 bases, with 11 bases remaining between them. CDR3 in DNA: TGTGCCAGCAGCGTAGATGGGGGGGCCGGAAACACCATATATTTT. Its protein is CASSVDGGAGNTIYF. Full variable domain (remainder filled in from reference TRBV9 and TRBJ1-3): DSGVTQTPKHLITATGQRVTLRCSPRSGDLSVYWYQQSLDQGLQFLIQYYNGEERAKGNILERFSAQQFPDLHSELNLSSLELGDSALYFCASSVDGGAGNTIYFGEGSWLTVV.

The genes are TRBV5-4 and TRBJ2-6; D uncertain. The length of the CDR3 is 16 residues. Per the germline V gene, CDR1 is SGHNT and CDR2 is YYREEE (reference sequence). Deletions cut 5 bases from V and 1 base from J, with 13 bases between. The CDR3: CASSPSRISGANVLTF. DNA of the CDR3: TGTGCCAGCAGTCCCTCCAGGATTTCTGGGGCCAACGTCCTGACTTTC.

Regarding this clone: The sample contains more than one DNA sequence encoding this CDR3. The chain recombines TRBV7-3 with TRBJ2-2; D is unclear. This CDR3 has 13 amino acids. V was cut by 6 bases and J by 0 bases, with 5 bases left in between. Germline V gene lookup returns CDR1 SGHTA and CDR2 FQGTGA. DNA for the CDR3: TGTGCCAGCAGTCCTGCGAACACCGGGGAGCTGTTTTTT. Residues: CASSPANTGELFF.

J is TRBJ1-1 and V is TRBV18, with D possibly matching TRBD1 (5 bases). The germline CDR1 and CDR2 sequences are KGHSH and LQKENI. Trimming left V 2 bases short and J 3 bases short, with 13 bases between. CDR3 length: 15 amino acids. The CDR3 sequence is CASSPSAGGYTEAFF. The CDR3 DNA follows: TGTGCCAGCTCACCATCTGCGGGGGGATACACTGAAGCTTTCTTT.

The J gene is TRBJ2-1, the V gene TRBV25-1; possible D gene TRBD2, 5 bases. Trimming left V 3 bases short and J 8 bases short, with 17 bases between. CDR3 length equals 15 residues. Looked up from germline, CDR1 is MGHDK and CDR2 is SYGVNS. CDR3 DNA: TGTGCCAGCAGTGATTTACTAGAGGCCTCTGATGAGCAGTTCTTC. Translating it yields CASSDLLEASDEQFF.

CDR3 residues: CASGFSRLAEPNEQFF. The CDR3 DNA sequence: TGTGCTAGTGGTTTCTCTCGACTAGCGGAACCAAATGAGCAGTTCTTC. This rearrangement joins TRBV12-5 to TRBJ2-1, with TRBD2 matching over 9 bases. CDR3 size: 16 residues. Trimming took 3 bases from V and 7 from J; bases not matched to a gene: 10. Germline values: CDR1 LGHNT, CDR2 FRNRAP.

In its sample, this clone was seen once. The chain joins TRBV18 to TRBJ2-7, with 10 bases lining up with TRBD2. The germline gives CDR1 KGHSH, CDR2 LQKENI. J gave up 0 bases and V 4 bases, and 6 bases lay outside the gene matches. This CDR3 contains 16 residues. CDR3 sequence: CASSLGLAVSSYEQYF. The CDR3 nucleotides are TGTGCCAGCTCACTAGGACTAGCGGTGAGCTCCTACGAGCAGTACTTC.

Concerning this clone itself: This sample includes further DNA sequences coding for the same CDR3. This chain joins TRBV18 and TRBJ2-2; 7 positions agree with TRBD1. Germline lookup yields CDR1 KGHSH and CDR2 LQKENI. The CDR3 has 16 amino acids. V was clipped by 3 bases and J by 0 bases; unmatched bases: 4. CDR3 nucleotide sequence: TGTGCCAGCTCACCCCGACAGGGCCCGAACACCGGGGAGCTGTTTTTT. Protein sequence: CASSPRQGPNTGELFF.

The chain has TRBV27 and TRBJ1-1, with D possibly being TRBD1 (5 bases). V lost 10 bases and J lost 1, with 16 bases in between. The CDR3 spans 14 residues. Germline V gene sequence: CDR1 MNHEY, CDR2 SMNVEV (reference sequence). CDR3 nucleotide sequence: TGTGCCACCTCATGGGGGGGGAGGAACACTGAAGCTTTCTTT. As protein: CATSWGGRNTEAFF.

The chain is built from TRBV15 and TRBJ2-7; 9 positions match TRBD1. The CDR3 length is 15 residues. CDR1 is LNHNV and CDR2 is YYDKDF in the germline V gene (reference sequence). V dropped 5 bases and J dropped 4; count of bases not matched to a gene: 9. For the CDR3, the DNA is TGTGCCACCAGCGCTGGCGGGACAGGGTCGTACGAGCAGTACTTC. This sequence encodes CATSAGGTGSYEQYF.

This clone was counted once. The chain recombines TRBV6-5 with TRBJ2-7; TRBD2 agrees at 9 bases. The CDR3 runs to 16 residues. Germline CDR1 reads MNHEY; CDR2 reads SVGAGI. V dropped 0 bases and J dropped 3; count of bases not matched to a gene: 6. DNA for the CDR3: TGTGCCAGCAGTTACTCGTCTAGCGGGGACCGCTACGAGCAGTACTTC. The encoded protein is CASSYSSSGDRYEQYF.

This clone occurred a few times. The chain carries TRBV14 and TRBJ2-3, with 8 bases matching TRBD1. V lost 4 bases, J lost 3 bases, and 6 bases stayed unmatched. CDR3 length: 15 residues. Germline V gene sequence: CDR1 SGHDN, CDR2 FVKESK. The DNA for the CDR3 is TGTGCCAGCAGCCCTAGGACAGGGTTGACAGATACGCAGTATTTT. It specifies CASSPRTGLTDTQYF.

The chain uses TRBV9 and TRBJ2-5, with TRBD2 matching over 7 bases. The V gene end was trimmed by 1 base and the J gene end by 1 base; junction bases not matched to a gene: 7. The germline V gene has CDR1 SGDLS and CDR2 YYNGEE. The CDR3 is 16 amino acids. CDR3 sequence (DNA): TGTGCCAGCAGCGTATTCGGGAGGACTTTCCAAGAGACCCAGTACTTC. Translated, it gives CASSVFGRTFQETQYF.

The CDR3 loop is CASSPNRGGQPQHF. CDR3 nucleotides: TGTGCCAGCTCGCCTAACAGGGGCGGTCAGCCCCAGCATTTT. The V gene is TRBV18, the J gene TRBJ1-5, with 7 bases identical to TRBD1. Germline assignment: CDR1 KGHSH and CDR2 LQKENI. With V trimmed by 6 bases and J by 6 bases, 8 bases remained unmatched. The CDR3 contains 14 residues.

This chain uses TRBV28 with TRBJ2-7, with 12 nucleotides matching TRBD2. Per germline, CDR1 MDHEN and CDR2 SYDVKM. The CDR3 is made up of 16 amino acids. V lost 6 bases and J lost 4; bases outside the gene matches: 10. The CDR3: CASSSGTSGPLYEQYF. The CDR3 DNA is TGTGCCAGCAGCTCAGGGACTAGCGGGCCCCTTTACGAGCAGTACTTC.

J is TRBJ2-7 and V is TRBV4-3; D is perhaps TRBD1 (5 bases). The CDR3 is 14 amino acids. The germline CDR1 and CDR2 sequences are LGHNA and YSLEER. Trimming pared 6 bases from V and 0 bases from J, leaving 12 bases between. The CDR3 is CASSRTPSSYEQYF. Here the CDR3 DNA reads TGCGCCAGCAGTCGGACACCGAGCTCCTACGAGCAGTACTTC.

The chain joins TRBV2 to TRBJ2-5; 11 bases agree with TRBD2. The CDR3 extends over 15 amino acids. Germline-derived CDR1 and CDR2 are SNHLY and FYNNEI. The V segment lost 7 bases and the J segment 5 bases; nucleotides outside the gene matches: 9. CDR3 sequence reads: CASTRSGRADETQYF. The CDR3 DNA is TGTGCCAGCACCCGTAGCGGGAGGGCCGATGAGACCCAGTACTTC.

The CDR3 DNA reads as TGTGCCAGCAGCGAAGGGACAGGGATAACAAACACTGAAGCTTTCTTT. Translating it yields CASSEGTGITNTEAFF. The V gene is TRBV11-2, the J gene TRBJ1-1; 9 bases are a match to TRBD1. After removal of 5 bases from V and 2 bases from J, the junction contained 9 bases not matched to a gene. This CDR3 has 16 amino acids. Germline values: CDR1 SGHAT, CDR2 FQNNGV.

V usage is TRBV19 and J usage is TRBJ1-3, with no clear D. The CDR3 loop spans 13 amino acids. The germline gives CDR1 LNHDA, CDR2 SQIVND (reference sequence). Trimming cost V 6 bases and J 0 bases, with 6 bases left between them. CDR3 residues: CASSIISGNTIYF. In DNA, the CDR3 is TGTGCCAGTAGCATCATCTCTGGAAACACCATATATTTT.

This sequence joins TRBV11-2 and TRBJ1-2, with 7 bases matching TRBD1. The germline V gene has CDR1 SGHAT and CDR2 FQNNGV. The CDR3 is made up of 16 amino acids. Germline trimming cut 2 bases from V and 8 bases from J; bases unmatched to any gene: 14. The CDR3 loop reads CASSLRPPGQDGGYTF. DNA for the CDR3: TGTGCCAGCAGCTTACGACCCCCCGGACAGGATGGGGGCTACACCTTC.

This clone has just a few counts. The rearrangement links TRBV4-2 to TRBJ2-7; the match to TRBD2 covers 10 bases. J lost 2 bases, V lost 4 bases, and 8 bases had no gene match. This CDR3 is built from 16 residues. Germline loops: CDR1 LGHNA, CDR2 YNFKEQ. CDR3 sequence (DNA): TGTGCCAGCAGCCCCTATGGCACTAGCGGGACCTACGAGCAGTACTTC. It encodes CASSPYGTSGTYEQYF.

The genes are TRBV5-1 and TRBJ2-1, with TRBD2 matching over 10 bases. This CDR3 is built from 14 residues. Germline trimming cut 0 bases from V and 9 bases from J; bases unmatched to any gene: 3. Germline assignment: CDR1 SGHRS and CDR2 YFSETQ. The CDR3 here is CASSLVQREGEQFF. In nucleotides, the CDR3 is TGCGCCAGCAGCTTGGTCCAGCGGGAGGGTGAGCAGTTCTTC. Supplemented by reference TRBV5-1 and TRBJ2-1, the full variable domain reads KAGVTQTPRYLIKTRGQQVTLSCSPISGHRSVSWYQQTPGQGLQFLFEYFSETQRNKGNFPGRFSGRQFSNSRSEMNVSTLELGDSALYLCASSLVQREGEQFFGPGTRLTVL.

This sequence joins TRBV9 and TRBJ2-7; 7 positions agree with TRBD2. Trimming removed 4 bases from V and 5 bases from J; junction bases left unmatched: 9. This CDR3 spans 14 amino acids. The V gene's germline CDR1 is SGDLS and CDR2 YYNGEE. The CDR3 DNA follows: TGTGCCAGCAGCAACACTAGGGCGGGGGACGAGCAGTACTTC. It yields the protein CASSNTRAGDEQYF. Drawing the rest from reference TRBV9 and TRBJ2-7, the complete variable domain is DSGVTQTPKHLITATGQRVTLRCSPRSGDLSVYWYQQSLDQGLQFLIQYYNGEERAKGNILERFSAQQFPDLHSELNLSSLELGDSALYFCASSNTRAGDEQYFGPGTRLTVT.

The chain is built from TRBV14 and TRBJ2-3, with 13 bases fitting TRBD2. The CDR3 sequence is 16 residues long. In germline, CDR1 is SGHDN, CDR2 FVKESK. J gave up 3 bases and V 3 bases, and 3 bases lay outside the gene matches. CDR3 loop: CASSQGTSGNTDTQYF. CDR3 bases: TGTGCCAGCAGCCAGGGGACTAGCGGGAATACAGATACGCAGTATTTT.

V and J are TRBV7-8 and TRBJ2-7; D is perhaps TRBD2 (9 bases). CDR1 is SGHVS, CDR2 FQNEAQ, per germline. V lost 5 bases to trimming and J lost 5 bases, with 28 bases between them. The CDR3 covers 18 residues. CDR3 nucleotide sequence: TGTGCCAGCAGCCGAGACAGGGGAGGGGGGACTAGCCCCCACGAGCAGTACTTC. It encodes CASSRDRGGGTSPHEQYF.

This clone was picked up a small number of times. Its ends do not fully match the called genes, so a read error is possible. The chain has TRBV6-1 and TRBJ2-1; 7 bases match TRBD2. Germline CDR1 and CDR2: MNHNS and SASEGT. This CDR3 has 18 amino acids. CDR3 sequence (DNA): TGTGCCAGCAGTGAATCAGCATTACTAGCGAGAAACTACGATGAGCAGTTCTTC. Amino acids: CASSESALLARNYDEQFF.

The genes are TRBV2 and TRBJ1-2; TRBD1 matches at 7 bases. CDR1 and CDR2 (germline): SNHLY, FYNNEI. Unmatched junction bases numbered 9, after V lost 6 bases and J lost 8 bases. This CDR3 spans 13 amino acids. The CDR3 DNA reads as TGTGCCAGCAGAACGACAGGGAAGGAAGGCTACACCTTC. Protein sequence: CASRTTGKEGYTF.